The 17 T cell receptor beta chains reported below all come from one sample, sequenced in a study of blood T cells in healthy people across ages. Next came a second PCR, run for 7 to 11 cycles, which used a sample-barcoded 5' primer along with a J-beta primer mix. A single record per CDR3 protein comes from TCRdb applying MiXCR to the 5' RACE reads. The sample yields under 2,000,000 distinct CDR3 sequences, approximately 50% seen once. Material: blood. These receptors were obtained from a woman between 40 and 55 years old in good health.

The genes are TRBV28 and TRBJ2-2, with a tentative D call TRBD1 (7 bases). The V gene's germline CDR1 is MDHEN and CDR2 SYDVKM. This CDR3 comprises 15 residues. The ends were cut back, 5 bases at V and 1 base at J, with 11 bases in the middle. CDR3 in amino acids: CASSRQGGNTGELFF. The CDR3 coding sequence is TGTGCCAGCAGTCGACAGGGAGGGAACACCGGGGAGCTGTTTTTT. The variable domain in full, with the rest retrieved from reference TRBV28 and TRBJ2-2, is DVKVTQSSRYLVKRTGEKVFLECVQDMDHENMFWYRQDPGLGLRLIYFSYDVKMKEKGDIPEGYSVSREKKERFSLILESASTNQTSMYLCASSRQGGNTGELFFGEGSRLTVL.

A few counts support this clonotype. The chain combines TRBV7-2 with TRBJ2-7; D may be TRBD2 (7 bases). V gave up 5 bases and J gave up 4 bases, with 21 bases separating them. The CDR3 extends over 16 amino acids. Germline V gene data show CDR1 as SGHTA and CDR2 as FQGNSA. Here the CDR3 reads CASSLGEGGGKYEQYF. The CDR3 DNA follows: TGTGCCAGCAGCCTCGGTGAGGGGGGGGGCAAGTACGAGCAGTACTTC. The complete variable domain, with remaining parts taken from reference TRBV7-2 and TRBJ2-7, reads GAGVSQSPSNKVTEKGKDVELRCDPISGHTALYWYRQSLGQGLEFLIYFQGNSAPDKSGLPSDRFSAERTGGSVSTLTIQRTQQEDSAVYLCASSLGEGGGKYEQYFGPGTRLTVT.

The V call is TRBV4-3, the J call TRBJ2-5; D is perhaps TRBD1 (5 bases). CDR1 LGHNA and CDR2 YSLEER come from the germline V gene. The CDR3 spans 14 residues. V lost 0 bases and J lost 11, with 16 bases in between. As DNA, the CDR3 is TGCGCCAGCAGCCAAGAAATGATGGACAATGAGCAGTACTTC. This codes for CASSQEMMDNEQYF.

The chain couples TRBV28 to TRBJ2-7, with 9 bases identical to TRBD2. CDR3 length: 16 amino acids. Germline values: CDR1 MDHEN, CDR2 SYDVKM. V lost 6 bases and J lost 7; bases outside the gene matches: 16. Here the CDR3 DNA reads TGTGCCAGCAGGACCCAGCGGGGGGATTTCAACAGTGAGCAGTACTTC. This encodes CASRTQRGDFNSEQYF.

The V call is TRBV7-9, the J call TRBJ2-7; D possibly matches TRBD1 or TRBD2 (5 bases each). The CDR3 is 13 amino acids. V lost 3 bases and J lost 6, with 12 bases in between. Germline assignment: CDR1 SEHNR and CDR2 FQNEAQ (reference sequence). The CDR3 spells CASSFGTQGEQYF. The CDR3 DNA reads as TGTGCCAGCAGCTTTGGGACCCAGGGCGAGCAGTACTTC.

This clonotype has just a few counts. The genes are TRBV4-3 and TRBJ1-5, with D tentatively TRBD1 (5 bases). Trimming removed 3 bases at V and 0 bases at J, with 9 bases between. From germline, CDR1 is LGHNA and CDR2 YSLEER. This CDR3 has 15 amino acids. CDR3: CASSQTRDSNQPQHF. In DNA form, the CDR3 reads TGCGCCAGCAGCCAGACCAGGGATAGCAATCAGCCCCAGCATTTT.

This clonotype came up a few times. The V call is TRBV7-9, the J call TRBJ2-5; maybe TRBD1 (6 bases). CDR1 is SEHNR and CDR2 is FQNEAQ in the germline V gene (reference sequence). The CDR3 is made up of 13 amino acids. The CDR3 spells CAKQGQFQETQYF. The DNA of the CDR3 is TGTGCAAAACAGGGCCAGTTCCAAGAGACCCAGTACTTC.

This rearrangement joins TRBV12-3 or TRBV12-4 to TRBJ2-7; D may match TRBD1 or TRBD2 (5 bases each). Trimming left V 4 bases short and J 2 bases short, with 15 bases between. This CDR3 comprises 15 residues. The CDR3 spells CASSSTGTDPYEQYF. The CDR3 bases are TGTGCCAGCAGTTCAACCGGGACGGATCCCTACGAGCAGTACTTC.

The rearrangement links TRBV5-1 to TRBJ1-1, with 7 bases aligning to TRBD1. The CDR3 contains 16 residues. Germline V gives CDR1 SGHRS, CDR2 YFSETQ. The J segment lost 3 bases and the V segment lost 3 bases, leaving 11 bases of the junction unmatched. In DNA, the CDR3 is TGCGCCAGCAGCTCCTCAGCTCAGGGGGAGGACACTGAAGCTTTCTTT. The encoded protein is CASSSSAQGEDTEAFF. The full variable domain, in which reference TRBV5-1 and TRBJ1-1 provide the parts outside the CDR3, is KAGVTQTPRYLIKTRGQQVTLSCSPISGHRSVSWYQQTPGQGLQFLFEYFSETQRNKGNFPGRFSGRQFSNSRSEMNVSTLELGDSALYLCASSSSAQGEDTEAFFGQGTRLTVV.

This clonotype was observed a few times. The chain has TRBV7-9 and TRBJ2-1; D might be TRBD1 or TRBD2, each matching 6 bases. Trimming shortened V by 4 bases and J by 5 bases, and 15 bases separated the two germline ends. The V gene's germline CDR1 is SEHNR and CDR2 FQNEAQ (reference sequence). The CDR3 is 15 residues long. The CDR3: CASSSLGGSHNEQFF. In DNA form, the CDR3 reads TGTGCCAGCAGCTCCTTGGGGGGCAGCCACAATGAGCAGTTCTTC.

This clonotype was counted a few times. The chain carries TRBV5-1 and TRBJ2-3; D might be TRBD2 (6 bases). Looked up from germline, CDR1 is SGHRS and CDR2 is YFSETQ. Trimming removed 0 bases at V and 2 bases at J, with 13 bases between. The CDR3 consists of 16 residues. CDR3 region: CASSLAGIAVTDTQYF. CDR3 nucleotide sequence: TGCGCCAGCAGCTTGGCCGGAATAGCGGTCACAGATACGCAGTATTTT.

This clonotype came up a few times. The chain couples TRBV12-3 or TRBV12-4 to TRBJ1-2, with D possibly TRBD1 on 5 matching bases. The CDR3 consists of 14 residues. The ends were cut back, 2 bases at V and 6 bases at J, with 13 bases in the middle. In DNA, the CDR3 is TGTGCCAGCAGTTTAAAAGAGACGGGACATGGCTACACCTTC. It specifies CASSLKETGHGYTF.

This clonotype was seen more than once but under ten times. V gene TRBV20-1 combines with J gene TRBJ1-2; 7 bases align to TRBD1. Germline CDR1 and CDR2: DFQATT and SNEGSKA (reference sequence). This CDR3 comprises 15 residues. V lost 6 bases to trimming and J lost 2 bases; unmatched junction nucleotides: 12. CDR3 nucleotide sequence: TGCAGTGCCAGGGGGACGGGGGGCCTCAACTATGGCTACACCTTC. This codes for CSARGTGGLNYGYTF.

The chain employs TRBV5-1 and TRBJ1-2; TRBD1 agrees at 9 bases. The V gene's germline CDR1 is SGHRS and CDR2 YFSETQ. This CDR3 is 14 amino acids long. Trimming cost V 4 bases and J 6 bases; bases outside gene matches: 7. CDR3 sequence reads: CASSDPGQGDGYTF. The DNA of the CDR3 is TGCGCCAGCAGCGATCCGGGACAGGGTGATGGCTACACCTTC.

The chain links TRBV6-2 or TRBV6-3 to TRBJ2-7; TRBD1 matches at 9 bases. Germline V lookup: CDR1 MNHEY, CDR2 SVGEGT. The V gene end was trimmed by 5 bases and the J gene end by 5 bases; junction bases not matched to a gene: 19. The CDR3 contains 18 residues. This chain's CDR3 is CASSRHPILLRDRDEQYF. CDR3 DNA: TGTGCCAGCAGTCGGCATCCTATCCTCCTCCGGGACAGGGACGAGCAGTACTTC.

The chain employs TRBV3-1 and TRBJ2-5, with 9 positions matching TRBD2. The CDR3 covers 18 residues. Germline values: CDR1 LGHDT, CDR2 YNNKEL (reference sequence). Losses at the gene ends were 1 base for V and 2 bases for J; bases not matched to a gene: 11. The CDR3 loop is CASSQVLAGGQGQETQYF. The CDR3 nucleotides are TGTGCCAGCAGCCAAGTTCTGGCGGGGGGGCAGGGACAAGAGACCCAGTACTTC.

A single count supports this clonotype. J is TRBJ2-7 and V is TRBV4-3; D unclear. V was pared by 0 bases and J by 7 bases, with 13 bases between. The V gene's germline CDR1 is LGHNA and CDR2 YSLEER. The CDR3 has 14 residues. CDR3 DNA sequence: TGCGCCAGCAGCCAAGATGAATTCTGGAATGAGCAGTACTTC. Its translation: CASSQDEFWNEQYF.